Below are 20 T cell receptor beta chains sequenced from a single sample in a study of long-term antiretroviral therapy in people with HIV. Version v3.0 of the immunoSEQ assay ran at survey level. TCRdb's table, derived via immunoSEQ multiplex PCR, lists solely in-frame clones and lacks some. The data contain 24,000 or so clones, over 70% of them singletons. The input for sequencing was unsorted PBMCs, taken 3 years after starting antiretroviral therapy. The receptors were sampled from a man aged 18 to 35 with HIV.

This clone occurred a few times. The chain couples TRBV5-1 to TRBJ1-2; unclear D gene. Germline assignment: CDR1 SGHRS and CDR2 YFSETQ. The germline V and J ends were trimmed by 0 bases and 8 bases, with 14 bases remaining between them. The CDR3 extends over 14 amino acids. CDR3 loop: CASSLDGEDPGYTF. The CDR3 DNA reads TGCGCCAGCAGCTTGGATGGGGAGGATCCGGGCTACACCTTC. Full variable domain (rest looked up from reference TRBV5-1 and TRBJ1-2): KAGVTQTPRYLIKTRGQQVTLSCSPISGHRSVSWYQQTPGQGLQFLFEYFSETQRNKGNFPGRFSGRQFSNSRSEMNVSTLELGDSALYLCASSLDGEDPGYTFGSGTRLTVV.

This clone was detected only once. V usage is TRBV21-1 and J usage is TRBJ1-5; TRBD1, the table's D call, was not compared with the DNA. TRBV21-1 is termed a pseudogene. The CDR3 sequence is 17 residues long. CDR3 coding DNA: TGTGCCAGCAGCCCTAGGGGGGACAGGGCTCCCAATCAGCCCCAGCATTTT. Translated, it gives CASSPRGDRAPNQPQHF.

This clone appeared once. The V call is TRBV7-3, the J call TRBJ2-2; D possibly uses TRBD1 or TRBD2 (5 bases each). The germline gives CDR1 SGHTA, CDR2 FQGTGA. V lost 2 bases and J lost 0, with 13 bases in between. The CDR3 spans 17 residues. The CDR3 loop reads CASSLHGRQPNTGELFF. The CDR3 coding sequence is TGTGCCAGCAGCTTACATGGGAGACAGCCGAACACCGGGGAGCTGTTTTTT.

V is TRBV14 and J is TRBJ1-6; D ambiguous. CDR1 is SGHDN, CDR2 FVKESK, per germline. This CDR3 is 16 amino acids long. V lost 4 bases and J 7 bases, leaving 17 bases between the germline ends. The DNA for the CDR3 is TGTGCCAGCAGCCCGGGTGCAGGCCAATTCAATTCACCCCTCCACTTT. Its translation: CASSPGAGQFNSPLHF.

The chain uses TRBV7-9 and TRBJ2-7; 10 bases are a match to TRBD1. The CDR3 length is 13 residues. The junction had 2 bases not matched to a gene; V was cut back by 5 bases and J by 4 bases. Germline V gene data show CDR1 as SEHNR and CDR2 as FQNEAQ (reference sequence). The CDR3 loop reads CASSRDRGYEQYV. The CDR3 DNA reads TGTGCCAGCAGCCGGGACAGGGGATACGAGCAGTACGTC.

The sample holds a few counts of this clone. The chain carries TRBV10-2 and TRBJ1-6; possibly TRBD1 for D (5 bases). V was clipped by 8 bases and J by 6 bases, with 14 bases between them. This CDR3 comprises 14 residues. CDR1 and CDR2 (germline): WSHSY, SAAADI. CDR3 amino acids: CASLPGNRNSPLHF. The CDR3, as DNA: TGCGCCAGCTTGCCAGGGAATCGTAATTCACCCCTCCACTTT.

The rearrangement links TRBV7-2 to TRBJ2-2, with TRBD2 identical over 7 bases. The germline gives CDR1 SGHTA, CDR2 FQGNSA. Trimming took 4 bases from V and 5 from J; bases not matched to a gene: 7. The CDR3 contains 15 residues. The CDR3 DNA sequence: TGTGCCAGCAGCTACCGGACTAGTAGGACCGGGGAGCTGTTTTTT. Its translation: CASSYRTSRTGELFF. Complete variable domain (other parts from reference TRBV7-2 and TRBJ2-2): GAGVSQSPSNKVTEKGKDVELRCDPISGHTALYWYRQSLGQGLEFLIYFQGNSAPDKSGLPSDRFSAERTGGSVSTLTIQRTQQEDSAVYLCASSYRTSRTGELFFGEGSRLTVL.

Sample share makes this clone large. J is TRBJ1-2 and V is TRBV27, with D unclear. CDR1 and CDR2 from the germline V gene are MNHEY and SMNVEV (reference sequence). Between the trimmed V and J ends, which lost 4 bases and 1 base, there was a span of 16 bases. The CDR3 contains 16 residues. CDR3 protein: CASSSLDGFRNYGYTF. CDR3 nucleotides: TGTGCCAGCAGTTCCCTGGACGGTTTCCGTAACTATGGCTACACCTTC.

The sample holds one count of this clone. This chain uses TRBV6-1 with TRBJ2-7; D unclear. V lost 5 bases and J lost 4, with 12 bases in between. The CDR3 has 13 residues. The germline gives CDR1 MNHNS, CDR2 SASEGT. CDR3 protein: CASSRDNRYEQYV. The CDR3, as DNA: TGTGCCAGCAGTAGAGATAACCGTTACGAGCAGTACGTC.

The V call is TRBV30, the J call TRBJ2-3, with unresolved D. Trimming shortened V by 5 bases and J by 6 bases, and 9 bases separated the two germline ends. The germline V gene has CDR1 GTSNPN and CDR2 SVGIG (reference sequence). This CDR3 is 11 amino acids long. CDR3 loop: CAWGWGDTQYF. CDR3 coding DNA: TGTGCCTGGGGCTGGGGTGATACGCAGTATTTT. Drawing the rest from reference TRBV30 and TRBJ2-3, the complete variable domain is SQTIHQWPATLVQPVGSPLSLECTVEGTSNPNLYWYRQAAGRGLQLLFYSVGIGQISSEVPQNLSASRPQDRQFILSSKKLLLSDSGFYLCAWGWGDTQYFGPGTRLTVL.

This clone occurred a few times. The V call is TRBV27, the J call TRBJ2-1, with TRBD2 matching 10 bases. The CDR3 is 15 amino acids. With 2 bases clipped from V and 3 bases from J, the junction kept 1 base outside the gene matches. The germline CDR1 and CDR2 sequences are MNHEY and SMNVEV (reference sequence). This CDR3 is CASSLGTSDYNEQFF. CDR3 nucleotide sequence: TGTGCCAGCAGTTTAGGGACTAGCGACTACAATGAGCAGTTCTTC.

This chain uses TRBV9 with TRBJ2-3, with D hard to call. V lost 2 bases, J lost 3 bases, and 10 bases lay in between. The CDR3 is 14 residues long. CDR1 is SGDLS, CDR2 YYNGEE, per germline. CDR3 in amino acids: CASSVLSGTDTQYF. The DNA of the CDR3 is TGTGCCAGCAGCGTTCTATCGGGTACAGATACGCAGTATTTT. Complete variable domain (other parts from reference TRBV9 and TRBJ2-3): DSGVTQTPKHLITATGQRVTLRCSPRSGDLSVYWYQQSLDQGLQFLIQYYNGEERAKGNILERFSAQQFPDLHSELNLSSLELGDSALYFCASSVLSGTDTQYFGPGTRLTVL.

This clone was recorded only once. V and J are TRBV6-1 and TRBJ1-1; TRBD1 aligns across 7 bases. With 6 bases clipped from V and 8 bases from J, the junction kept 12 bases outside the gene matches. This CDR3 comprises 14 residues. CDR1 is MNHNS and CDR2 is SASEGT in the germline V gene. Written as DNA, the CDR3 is TGTGCCAGCAGCGGGCGACAGGGCCGACTAGAAGCTTTCTTT. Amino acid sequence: CASSGRQGRLEAFF.

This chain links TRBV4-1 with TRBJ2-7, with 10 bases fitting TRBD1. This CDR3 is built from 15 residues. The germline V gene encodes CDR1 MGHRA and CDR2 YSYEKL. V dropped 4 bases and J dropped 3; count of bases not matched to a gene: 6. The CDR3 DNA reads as TGCGCCAGCAGCCCCGGACAGGGGGGATTCTACGAGCAGTACGTC. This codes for CASSPGQGGFYEQYV.

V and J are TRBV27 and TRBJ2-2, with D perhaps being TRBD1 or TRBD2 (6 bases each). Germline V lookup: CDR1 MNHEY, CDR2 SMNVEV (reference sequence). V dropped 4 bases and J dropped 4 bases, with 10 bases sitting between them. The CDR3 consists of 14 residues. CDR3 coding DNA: TGTGCCAGCAGTTATCCGGGGGCCACCGGGGAGCTGTTTTTT. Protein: CASSYPGATGELFF.

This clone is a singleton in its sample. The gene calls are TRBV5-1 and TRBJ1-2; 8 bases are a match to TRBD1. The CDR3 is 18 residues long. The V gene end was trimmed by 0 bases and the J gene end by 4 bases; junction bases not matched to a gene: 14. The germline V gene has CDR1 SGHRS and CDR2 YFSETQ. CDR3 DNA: TGCGCCAGCAGCTTGGAAATGATGACAGGGGCCTTAAGCTATGGCTACACCTTC. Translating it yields CASSLEMMTGALSYGYTF. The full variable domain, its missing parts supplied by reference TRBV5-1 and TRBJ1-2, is KAGVTQTPRYLIKTRGQQVTLSCSPISGHRSVSWYQQTPGQGLQFLFEYFSETQRNKGNFPGRFSGRQFSNSRSEMNVSTLELGDSALYLCASSLEMMTGALSYGYTFGSGTRLTVV.

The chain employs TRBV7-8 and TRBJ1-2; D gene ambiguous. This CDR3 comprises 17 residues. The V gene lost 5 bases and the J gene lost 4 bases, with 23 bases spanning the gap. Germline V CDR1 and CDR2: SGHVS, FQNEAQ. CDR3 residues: CASSKYRLASLPYGYTF. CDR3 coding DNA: TGTGCCAGCAGCAAATATCGATTGGCCTCACTCCCCTATGGCTACACCTTC. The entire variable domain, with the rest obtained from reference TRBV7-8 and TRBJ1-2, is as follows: GAGVSQSPRYKVAKRGQDVALRCDPISGHVSLFWYQQALGQGPEFLTYFQNEAQLDKSGLPSDRFFAERPEGSVSTLKIQRTQQEDSAVYLCASSKYRLASLPYGYTFGSGTRLTVV.

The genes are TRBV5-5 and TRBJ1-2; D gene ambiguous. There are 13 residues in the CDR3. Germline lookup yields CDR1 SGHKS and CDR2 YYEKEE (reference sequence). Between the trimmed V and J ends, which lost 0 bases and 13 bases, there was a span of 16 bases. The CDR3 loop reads CASSLAAMDFLTF. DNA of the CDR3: TGTGCCAGCAGCTTGGCGGCGATGGACTTTCTCACCTTC.

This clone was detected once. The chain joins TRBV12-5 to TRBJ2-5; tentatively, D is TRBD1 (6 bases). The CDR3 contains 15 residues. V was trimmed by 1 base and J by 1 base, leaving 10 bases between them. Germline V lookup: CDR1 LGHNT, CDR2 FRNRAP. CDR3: CASGLGQAPQETQYF. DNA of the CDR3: TGTGCTAGTGGTTTGGGACAGGCCCCCCAAGAGACCCAGTACTTC. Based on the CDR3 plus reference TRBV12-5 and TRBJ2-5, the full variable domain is DARVTQTPRHKVTEMGQEVTMRCQPILGHNTVFWYRQTMMQGLELLAYFRNRAPLDDSGMPKDRFSAEMPDATLATLKIQPSEPRDSAVYFCASGLGQAPQETQYFGPGTRLLVL.

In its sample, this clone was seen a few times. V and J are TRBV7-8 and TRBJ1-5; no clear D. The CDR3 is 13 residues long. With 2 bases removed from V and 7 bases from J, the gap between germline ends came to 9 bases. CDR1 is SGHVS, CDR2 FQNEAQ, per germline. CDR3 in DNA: TGTGCCAGCAGCTTATGGTCGGACCAGCCCCAGCATTTT. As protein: CASSLWSDQPQHF. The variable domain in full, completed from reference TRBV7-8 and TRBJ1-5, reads GAGVSQSPRYKVAKRGQDVALRCDPISGHVSLFWYQQALGQGPEFLTYFQNEAQLDKSGLPSDRFFAERPEGSVSTLKIQRTQQEDSAVYLCASSLWSDQPQHFGDGTRLSIL.